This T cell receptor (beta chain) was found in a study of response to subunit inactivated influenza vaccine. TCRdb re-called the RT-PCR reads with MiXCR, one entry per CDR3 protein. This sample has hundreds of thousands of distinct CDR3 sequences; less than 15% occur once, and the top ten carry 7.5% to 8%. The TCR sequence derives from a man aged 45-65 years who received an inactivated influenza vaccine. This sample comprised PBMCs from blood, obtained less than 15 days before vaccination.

The CDR3 DNA follows: TGCGCCAGCAGCGGGTGGGGACAGGGGGCCGAGCAGTACTTC. It codes for CASSGWGQGAEQYF. This chain joins TRBV5-1 and TRBJ2-7; 12 bases are a match to TRBD1. The CDR3 totals 14 residues. V dropped 4 bases and J dropped 6; count of bases not matched to a gene: 5. From germline, CDR1 is SGHRS and CDR2 YFSETQ.